Below, 6 T cell receptor beta chains from the same sample are listed, as sequenced in a study of CXCR3-negative and CXCR3-positive naive CD8 T cells. Findings of the study overall: CXCR3-negative naive cells had less hydrophobic TRB CDR3s than did CXCR3-positive naive cells.

The TRB cDNA libraries were prepared by 5' RACE with UMI labels. TCRdb reprocessed the 5' RACE reads and reports one entry per CDR3 protein, with no DNA. Recorded for this sample: about 150,000 distinct CDR3 sequences. Antigen specificity for these receptors is unknown. Sequenced material: naive CXCR3+ CD8+ T cells from blood. Subset of the sample: CD45RO-CCR7+CD27+CD95- naive CD8+ T cells expressing CXCR3 (TNR3+). These receptors were taken from a human donor in good health. Some clones in this sample may be carry-over from other donors' samples.

The gene calls are TRBV6-5 and TRBJ2-2; TCRdb's D call, TRBD2, is unchecked because there is no DNA. The CDR3 spans 17 residues. In germline, CDR1 is MNHEY, CDR2 SVGAGI. The CDR3 region is CASSYSIAGGATGELFF.

The chain carries TRBV7-9 and TRBJ1-2; checking the TCRdb D call of TRBD1 is not possible without DNA. Germline V gene lookup returns CDR1 SEHNR and CDR2 FQNEAQ (reference sequence). This CDR3 is built from 15 residues. This CDR3 is CASSLTGTEHYGYTF.

This sequence joins TRBV4-3 and TRBJ2-1. CDR1 and CDR2 (germline): LGHNA, YSLEER. The CDR3 runs to 16 residues. The CDR3 reads CASSQDRYSSYNEQFF.

The chain is built from TRBV12-3 or TRBV12-4 and TRBJ2-1; the D call of TRBD1 rests on TCRdb alone, since no DNA is present to check it. The CDR3 runs 15 residues. The CDR3 here is CASSLSGGAYNEQFF.

The chain recombines TRBV20-1 with TRBJ2-5; TCRdb's D call of TRBD1 is untestable without DNA. In germline, CDR1 is DFQATT, CDR2 SNEGSKA (reference sequence). CDR3 length equals 13 residues. The CDR3 protein is CSARALFQETQYF.

This chain uses TRBV6-2 or TRBV6-3 with TRBJ2-1. This CDR3 comprises 16 residues. Germline CDR1 reads MNHEY; CDR2 reads SVGEGT. CDR3 sequence reads: CASSYGVLSSYNEQFF.